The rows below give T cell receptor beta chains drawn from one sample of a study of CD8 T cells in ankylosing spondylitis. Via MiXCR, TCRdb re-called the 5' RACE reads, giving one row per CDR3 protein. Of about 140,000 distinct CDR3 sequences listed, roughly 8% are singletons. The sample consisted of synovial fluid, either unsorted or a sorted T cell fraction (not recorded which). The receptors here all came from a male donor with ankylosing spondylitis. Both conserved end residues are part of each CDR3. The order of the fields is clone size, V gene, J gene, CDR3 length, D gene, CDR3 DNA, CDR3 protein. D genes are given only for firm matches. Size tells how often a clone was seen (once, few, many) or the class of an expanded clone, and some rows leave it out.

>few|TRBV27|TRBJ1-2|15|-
TGTGCCAGCAGCCCTCAAAGGCAGCCAGTCTATGGCTACACCTTC
CASSPQRQPVYGYTF
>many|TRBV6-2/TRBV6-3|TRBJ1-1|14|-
TGTGCCAGCAGTTACCCAACAGGGAGCACTGAAGCTTTCTTT
CASSYPTGSTEAFF
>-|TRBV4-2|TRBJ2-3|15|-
TGTGCCAGCAGCCAAGGCGGGATAAGAACAGATACGCAGTATTTT
CASSQGGIRTDTQYF
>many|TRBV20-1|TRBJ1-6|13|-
TGCAGTGCCCCCTGGCGGGGAGATTCACCCCTCCACTTT
CSAPWRGDSPLHF
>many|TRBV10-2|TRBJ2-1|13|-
TGCGCCAGCGGTAGGGACTTCTACAATGAGCAGTTCTTC
CASGRDFYNEQFF
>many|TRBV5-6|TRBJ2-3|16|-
TGTGCCAGCAGCTTGGCCGGGGCAGGAGCCACAGATACGCAGTATTTT
CASSLAGAGATDTQYF
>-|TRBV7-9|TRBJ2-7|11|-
TGTGCCAGCATCGTTTCCTACGAGCAGTACTTC
CASIVSYEQYF
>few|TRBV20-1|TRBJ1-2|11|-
TGCAGTGCTAATTTTCGCAATGGCTACACCTTC
CSANFRNGYTF
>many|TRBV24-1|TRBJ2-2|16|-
TGTGCCACCAGTGGGGGGCAGGGGATGAACACCGGGGAGCTGTTTTTT
CATSGGQGMNTGELFF
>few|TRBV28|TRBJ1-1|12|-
TGTGCCAGCAGTTCACGGATCACTGAAGCTTTCTTT
CASSSRITEAFF
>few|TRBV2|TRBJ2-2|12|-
TGTGCCAGCAGTGTGGACACCGGGGAGCTGTTTTTT
CASSVDTGELFF
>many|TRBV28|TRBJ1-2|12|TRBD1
TGTGCCACCTGGGACAGGACCCATGGCTACACCTTC
CATWDRTHGYTF
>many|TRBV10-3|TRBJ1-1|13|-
TGTGCCATCAGTGCCGGGTGGAACACTGAAGCTTTCTTT
CAISAGWNTEAFF
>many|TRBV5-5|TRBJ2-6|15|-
TGTGCCAGCAGCTTAACCGGGGCCGGGGCCAACGTCCTGACTTTC
CASSLTGAGANVLTF
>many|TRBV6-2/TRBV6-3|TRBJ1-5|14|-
TGTGCCAGCAGCCCCGGGACTCTCAATCAGCCCCAGCATTTT
CASSPGTLNQPQHF
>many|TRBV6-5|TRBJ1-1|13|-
TGTGCCAGCAATTCTCCGGAGGGGATCGGAGCTTTCTTT
CASNSPEGIGAFF
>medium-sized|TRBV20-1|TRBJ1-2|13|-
TGCAGTGCTAGAGATGGGGGGAACTATGGCTACACCTTC
CSARDGGNYGYTF
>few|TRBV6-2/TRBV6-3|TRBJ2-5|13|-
TGTGCCAGCAGCCGAGGTCCTCAAGAGACCCAGTACTTC
CASSRGPQETQYF
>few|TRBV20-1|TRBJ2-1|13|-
TGCAGTGCTAGAGATCAAAGAGCTAAAGAGCAGTTCTTC
CSARDQRAKEQFF
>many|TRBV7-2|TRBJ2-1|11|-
TGTGCCAGCAGCTTTGGAAATGAGCAGTTCTTC
CASSFGNEQFF
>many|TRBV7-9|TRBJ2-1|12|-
TGTGCCAGCAGCGGCTCCTACAATGAGCAGTTCTTC
CASSGSYNEQFF
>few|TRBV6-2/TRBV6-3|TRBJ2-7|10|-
TGTGCCAGCGGTAGGTACGAGCAGTACTTC
CASGRYEQYF
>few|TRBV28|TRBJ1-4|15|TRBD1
TGTGCCAGCAGGAGTGGGGGACAGGGGGCTGAAAAACTGTTTTTT
CASRSGGQGAEKLFF
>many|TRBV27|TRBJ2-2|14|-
TGTGCCAGCAGTTTGAACAGGGCAGCCGGGGAGCTGTTTTTT
CASSLNRAAGELFF
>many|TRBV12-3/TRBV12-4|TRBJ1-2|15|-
TGTGCCAGCAGTTTTTACGGGAATCGGATTCAAGGCTACACCTTC
CASSFYGNRIQGYTF
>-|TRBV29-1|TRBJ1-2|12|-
TGCAGCGTCCTAGGGGATAACTATGGCTACACCTTC
CSVLGDNYGYTF
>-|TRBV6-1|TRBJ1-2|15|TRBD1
TGTGCCAGCAGGCCCTCGGTAGGGGGCGACTATGGCTACACCTTC
CASRPSVGGDYGYTF
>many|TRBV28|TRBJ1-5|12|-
TGTGCCAGCAGTGACAGAGTTCAGCCCCAGCATTTT
CASSDRVQPQHF
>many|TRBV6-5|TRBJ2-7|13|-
TGTGCCAGCAGTTACCTACGTAACTACGAGCAGTACTTC
CASSYLRNYEQYF
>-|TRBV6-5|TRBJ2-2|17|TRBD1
TGTGCCAGCAGTTACCTAAGCGCGGGACAGGGGGCGCGGGAGCTGTTTTTT
CASSYLSAGQGARELFF
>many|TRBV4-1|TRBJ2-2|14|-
TGCGCCAGCAGCCAAGTATCAGGCACCGGGGAGCTGTTTTTT
CASSQVSGTGELFF
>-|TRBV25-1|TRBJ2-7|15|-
TGTGCCAGCAGTGAAGATGGGACGGGGAACTACGAGCAGTACTTC
CASSEDGTGNYEQYF
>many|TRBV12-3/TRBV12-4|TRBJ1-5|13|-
TGTGCCAGCAGTTCCTTAAATGATCAGCCCCAGCATTTT
CASSSLNDQPQHF
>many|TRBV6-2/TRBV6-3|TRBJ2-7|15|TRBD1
TGTGCCAGCAGAATACACGGACAGGGGATCTACGAGCAGTACTTC
CASRIHGQGIYEQYF
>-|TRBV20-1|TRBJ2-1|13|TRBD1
TGCAGTGCTAGAGATGAGCTAGGACAGGGGGAGATCTTC
CSARDELGQGEIF
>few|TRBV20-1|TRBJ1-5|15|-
TGCAGTGCTAGAGCGGGCAGGGCAGCGGACCAGCCCCAGCATTTT
CSARAGRAADQPQHF
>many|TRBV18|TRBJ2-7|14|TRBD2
TGTGCCAGCTCACCGTCCTATGCGGGGGTCGAGCAGTACTTC
CASSPSYAGVEQYF
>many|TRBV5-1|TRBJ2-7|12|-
TGCGCCAGCAGCTCCTACCGGGGCGAGCAGTACTTC
CASSSYRGEQYF
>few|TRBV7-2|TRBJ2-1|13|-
TGTGCCAGCAGCTTACAGATATACAATGAGCAGTTCTTC
CASSLQIYNEQFF
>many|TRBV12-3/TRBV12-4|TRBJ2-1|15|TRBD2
TGTGCCAGCAGTTTAGGAGCGGGGGCAAACAATGAGCAGTTCTTC
CASSLGAGANNEQFF
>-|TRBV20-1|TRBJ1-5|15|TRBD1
TGCAGTGCTAGAGTTGACAGGGAAGGCAATCAGCCCCAGCATTTT
CSARVDREGNQPQHF
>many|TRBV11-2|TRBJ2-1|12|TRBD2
TGTGCCAGCAGCTTACCGGCGGGGGGTCTGTTCTTC
CASSLPAGGLFF
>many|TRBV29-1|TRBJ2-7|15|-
TGCAGCGTTGAAGTGCGGCAGAGCTTGACCTACGAGCAGTACTTC
CSVEVRQSLTYEQYF
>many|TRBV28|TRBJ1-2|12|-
TGTGCCAGCAGCTTAGGGGGCTATGGCTACACCTTC
CASSLGGYGYTF
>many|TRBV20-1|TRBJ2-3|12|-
TGCAGTGCTAGCGGGTTGGGAGATACGCAGTATTTT
CSASGLGDTQYF
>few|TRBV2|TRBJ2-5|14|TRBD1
TGTGCCAGCAGGCTTCAGGGGGACCAAGAGACCCAGTACTTC
CASRLQGDQETQYF
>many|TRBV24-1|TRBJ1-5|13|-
TGTGCCACCAGTGGGGTCAGCAATCAGCCCCAGCATTTT
CATSGVSNQPQHF
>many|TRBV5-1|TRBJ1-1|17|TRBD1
TGCGCCAGCAGCTTGTTCCCAGGGGGAAGGATGAACACTGAAGCTTTCTTT
CASSLFPGGRMNTEAFF
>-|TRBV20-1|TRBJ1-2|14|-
TGCAGTGCCCGGGAAGTGGATAGGGAAGGAGGCTACACCTTC
CSAREVDREGGYTF
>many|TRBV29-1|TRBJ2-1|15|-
TGCAGCGCTTCCATCGCCCGGGACATCGAAAATGAGCAGTTCTTC
CSASIARDIENEQFF
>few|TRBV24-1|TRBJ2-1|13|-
TGTGCCACCAGTGATCCGAACGACAATGAGCAGTTCTTC
CATSDPNDNEQFF
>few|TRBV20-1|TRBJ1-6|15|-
TGCAGTGCTAGCCAAGGTAGCTCCTATAATTCACCCCTCCACTTT
CSASQGSSYNSPLHF
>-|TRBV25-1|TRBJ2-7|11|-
TGTGCCAGCAGCAGGGGCTACGAGCAGTACTTC
CASSRGYEQYF